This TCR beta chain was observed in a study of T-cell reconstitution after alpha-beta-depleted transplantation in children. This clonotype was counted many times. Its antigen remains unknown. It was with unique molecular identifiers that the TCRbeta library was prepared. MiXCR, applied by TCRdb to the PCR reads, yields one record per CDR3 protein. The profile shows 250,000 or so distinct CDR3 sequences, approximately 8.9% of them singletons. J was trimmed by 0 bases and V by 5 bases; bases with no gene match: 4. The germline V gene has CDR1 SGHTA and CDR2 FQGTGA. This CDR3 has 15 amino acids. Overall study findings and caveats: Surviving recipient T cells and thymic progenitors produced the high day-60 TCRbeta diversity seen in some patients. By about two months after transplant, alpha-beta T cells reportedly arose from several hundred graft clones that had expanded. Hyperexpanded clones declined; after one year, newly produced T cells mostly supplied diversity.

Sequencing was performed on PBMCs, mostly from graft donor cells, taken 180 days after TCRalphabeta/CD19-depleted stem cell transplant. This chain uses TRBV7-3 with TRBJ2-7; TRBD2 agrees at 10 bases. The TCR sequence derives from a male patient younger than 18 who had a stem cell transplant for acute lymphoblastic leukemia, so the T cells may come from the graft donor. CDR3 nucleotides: TGTGCCAGCAGCCTCATAGCGGGAGGCTCCTACGAGCAGTACTTC. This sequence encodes CASSLIAGGSYEQYF.